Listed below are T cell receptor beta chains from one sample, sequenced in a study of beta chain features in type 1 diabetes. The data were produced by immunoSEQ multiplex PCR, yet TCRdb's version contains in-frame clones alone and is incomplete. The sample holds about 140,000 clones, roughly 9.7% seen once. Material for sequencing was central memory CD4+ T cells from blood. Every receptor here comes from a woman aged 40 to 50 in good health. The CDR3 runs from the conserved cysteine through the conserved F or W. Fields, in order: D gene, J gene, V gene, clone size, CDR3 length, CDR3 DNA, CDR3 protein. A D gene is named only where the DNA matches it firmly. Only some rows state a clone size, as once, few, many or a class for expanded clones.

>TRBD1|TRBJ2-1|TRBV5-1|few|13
TGCGCCAGCAGCTTAGCGTCGGGACAGGAGCAGTTCTTC
CASSLASGQEQFF
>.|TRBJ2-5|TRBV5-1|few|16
TGCGCCAGCAGCTTGTGGGGAGCGGGCCAGAGAGAGACCCAGTACTTC
CASSLWGAGQRETQYF
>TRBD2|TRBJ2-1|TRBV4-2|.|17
TGTGCCAGCAGCAAGGCTAGAGGAGCGGGGGGTTCACATGAGCAGTTCTTC
CASSKARGAGGSHEQFF
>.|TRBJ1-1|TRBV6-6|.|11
TGTGCCAGCTCTAGGGGGACTGAAGCTTTCTTT
CASSRGTEAFF
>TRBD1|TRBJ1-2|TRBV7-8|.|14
TGTGCCAGCAGCCCCCGGACAGGGGGCTATGGCTACACCTTC
CASSPRTGGYGYTF
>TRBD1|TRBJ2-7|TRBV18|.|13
TGTGCCAGCTCACCGACAGGGGCCCTCGAGCAGTACTTC
CASSPTGALEQYF
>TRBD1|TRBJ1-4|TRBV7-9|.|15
TGTGCCAGCACCGAACAGGGGACAATTAATGAAAAACTGTTTTTT
CASTEQGTINEKLFF
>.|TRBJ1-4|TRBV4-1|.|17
TGCGCCAGCAGCCAAGTCGGGCTCGCAGGGCCGAATGAAAAACTGTTTTTT
CASSQVGLAGPNEKLFF
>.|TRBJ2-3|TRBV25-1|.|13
TGTGCCAGCAGTGAACTGGGGGCGGATACGCAGTATTTT
CASSELGADTQYF
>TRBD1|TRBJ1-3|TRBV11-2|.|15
TGTGCCAGCAGCCGAAACAGGGGCTCTGGAAACACCATATATTTT
CASSRNRGSGNTIYF
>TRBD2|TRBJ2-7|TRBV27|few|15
TGTGCCAGCAGTCCGCAGCGGGGGGGCCTCTACGAGCAGTACTTC
CASSPQRGGLYEQYF
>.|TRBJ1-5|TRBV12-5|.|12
TGTGCTAGTGGTTCCAGTTATCAGCCCCAGCATTTT
CASGSSYQPQHF
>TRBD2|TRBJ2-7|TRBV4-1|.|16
TGCGCCAGCAGCCAAGATGCGCGGGGGGAATGGTACGAGCAGTACTTC
CASSQDARGEWYEQYF
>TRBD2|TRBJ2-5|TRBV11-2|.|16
TGTGCCAGCAGCTTATCAGCGGGGGGAGGGGGAGAGACCCAGTACTTC
CASSLSAGGGGETQYF
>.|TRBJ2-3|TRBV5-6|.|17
TGTGCCAGCAGCGTAACCCAGGGCCGCGGACGCACAGATACGCAGTATTTT
CASSVTQGRGRTDTQYF
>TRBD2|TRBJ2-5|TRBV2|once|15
TGTGCCAGCAGTGAAGCTAGCGGGGGCCAAGAGACCCAGTACTTC
CASSEASGGQETQYF
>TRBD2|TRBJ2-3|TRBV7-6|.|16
TGTGCCAGCAGCCAGGGACTAGACCGTAGCACAGATACGCAGTATTTT
CASSQGLDRSTDTQYF
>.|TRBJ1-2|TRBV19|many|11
TGTGCCAGTTCGAACAGCGGCGGCTACACCTTC
CASSNSGGYTF
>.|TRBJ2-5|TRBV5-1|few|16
TGCGCCAGCAGCTTGGCCCCAGGGGTGGCTATAGAGACCCAGTACTTC
CASSLAPGVAIETQYF
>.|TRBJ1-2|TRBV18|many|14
TGTGCCAGCTCATCGGGCGGGAACGACTATGGCTACACCTTC
CASSSGGNDYGYTF
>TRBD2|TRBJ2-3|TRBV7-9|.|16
TGTGCCAGCAGCACAGGGACTAGCGGGGAAGCAGATACGCAGTATTTT
CASSTGTSGEADTQYF
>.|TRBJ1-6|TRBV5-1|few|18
TGCGCCAGCAGCGACACCCTTACCGGTCCCTCCTATAATTCACCCCTCCACTTT
CASSDTLTGPSYNSPLHF